This T cell receptor (beta chain) was captured by sequencing in a study of blood T cell repertoires in COVID-19. Study summary: Whether acute or convalescent, the COVID-19 samples came from the United States, Italy and Spain. Nucleic acid was either cDNA or gDNA, and it came from T cells, B-cell-depleted T cells, or PBMCs.

A note on this clone: Compared with germline, one end of the junction differs, possibly owing to a read error.

In the source study's methods: By means of reference gene primer amplification, nucleated cell counts were estimated. This table comes from immunoSEQ multiplex PCR, and its TCRdb copy is limited to in-frame clones, with some not included. Clone size and the V and J calls come from that table; the DNA yielded D and trimming. The table lists over 45,000 clones, 90% of them singletons. CDR3 size: 13 residues. The germline V gene has CDR1 LNHDA and CDR2 SQIVND (reference sequence). This clonotype was sampled from a man aged 50 to 59 with acute or convalescent COVID-19. Sequences were obtained from peripheral blood. V and J are TRBV19 and TRBJ2-5; weak D call: TRBD2 (5 bases). Written as DNA, the CDR3 is TGTGCCAGCAGTATCGGGCGGGTGGAGGCCCAGTACTTC. This sequence encodes CASSIGRVEAQYF.